This TCR beta chain was found in a study of blood T cell repertoires in COVID-19. At the level of the study: Whether acute or convalescent, the COVID-19 samples came from the United States, Italy and Spain. The analysed material was cDNA or gDNA that came from T cells, B-cell-depleted T cells, or PBMCs.

Generated by immunoSEQ multiplex PCR, the TCRdb table keeps only in-frame clones and is missing some. This table has 190,000 or so clones, about 86% appearing once. There are 16 residues in the CDR3. Germline CDR1 SNHLY, CDR2 FYNNEI. V was clipped by 1 base and J by 0 bases, with 13 bases between them. Material for sequencing was peripheral blood. The V and J genes are TRBV2 and TRBJ2-7; D might be TRBD2 (6 bases). The sequence was collected from a woman younger than 30 who had recovered from COVID-19. CDR3 loop: CASSEVVTAGSYEQYF. The CDR3 DNA follows: TGTGCCAGCAGTGAAGTAGTGACAGCGGGCTCCTACGAGCAGTACTTC.